This T cell receptor beta chain is from a study of cytomegalovirus exposure and HLA in healthy donors. PCR employed 60 Vbeta and 13 Jbeta primers. Assay used: immunoSEQ multiplex PCR; TCRdb lists only in-frame clones, some missing. Seen here are 70,000 to 90,000 clones, roughly 80% observed once, and the top ten hold roughly 2%. Germline-derived CDR1 and CDR2 are SGHVS and FNYEAQ. V was trimmed by 5 bases and J by 0 bases, leaving 8 bases between them. The CDR3 covers 13 residues. The receptor was derived from a man aged 35 to 55 in good health and CMV-seronegative. The V call is TRBV7-6, the J call TRBJ2-7; possible D gene TRBD2, 6 bases. Sequencing was performed on PBMCs. The CDR3 loop reads CASSGSGSYEQYF. In DNA, the CDR3 is TGTGCCAGCAGCGGTAGCGGCTCCTACGAGCAGTACTTC.